A selection of T cell receptor beta chains follows, all from one sample in a study of blood T cell repertoires in COVID-19. The method was immunoSEQ multiplex PCR; TCRdb's version includes in-frame clones alone and lacks a portion of them. Here the sample spans 300,000 or so clones, over 75% being singletons. Sequenced sample: PBMCs or T cells enriched from blood (not recorded which). These receptors all stem from a woman between 25 and 40 years old who had recovered from COVID-19. Each CDR3 is given with its conserved first and last residue.

v_gene	j_gene	CDR3aa
TRBV5-4	TRBJ1-2	CASSLVGVGGLSGYTF
TRBV28	TRBJ1-5	CASSLRGQSNQPQHF
TRBV28	TRBJ1-4	CASEQGRDEKLFF
TRBV7-6	TRBJ2-1	CASSLTGSYNEQFF
TRBV7-6	TRBJ2-7	CASSLMYRGGNEQYF
TRBV29-1	TRBJ2-3	CSVEGSGGQPTDTQYF
TRBV5-4	TRBJ1-6	CASSPGTGYSPLHF
TRBV27	TRBJ2-5	CASSPSRQGLNPLTETQYF
TRBV2	TRBJ2-1	CASSVQGFNEQFF
TRBV14	TRBJ2-5	CASSQLGGGNLKDQYF
TRBV5-1	TRBJ2-5	CASSLGGGRETQYF
TRBV29-1	TRBJ1-1	CSVLPGTGNTEAFF
TRBV3-1/TRBV3-2	TRBJ1-6	CASSPFEANSPLHF
TRBV15	TRBJ1-6	CATSRADGNSPLHF
TRBV11-3	TRBJ2-7	CASSLGVSYEQYF
TRBV18	TRBJ1-1	CATLGGLNTEAFF
TRBV30	TRBJ1-4	CAWSPIGRGGHNEKLFF
TRBV5-4	TRBJ1-2	CASTQGENYGYTF
TRBV5-1	TRBJ1-2	CASSSTWTVSGVGYTF
TRBV2	TRBJ1-2	CASSELPGVNYGYTF
TRBV5-1	TRBJ1-6	CASSGGDRSYNSPLHF
TRBV7-8	TRBJ2-7	CASSAQGYEQYF
TRBV10-1	TRBJ2-2	CASARQGTTGELFF
TRBV14	TRBJ1-2	CASSPGTAKSYGYTF
TRBV11-2	TRBJ2-3	CASSLESTDTQYF
TRBV4-1	TRBJ2-2	CASSQENGGTGELFF
TRBV13	TRBJ2-1	CASSSTGRAFF
TRBV29-1	TRBJ2-1	CSVEPSGGLEDNEQFF
TRBV11-2	TRBJ1-2	CASSSGSYYGYTF
TRBV6-5	TRBJ1-1	CASSYPGQGNTEAFF
TRBV21-1	TRBJ2-1	CANNGTSGGAIYNEQFF
TRBV14	TRBJ1-1	CASSRNRVMNTKAFF
TRBV3-1/TRBV3-2	TRBJ2-4	CASSPLGFGVKNIQYF
TRBV6-5	TRBJ2-7	CASTIASSSYEQYF
TRBV18	TRBJ1-1	CASSPRTGPENTEAFF
TRBV6-5	TRBJ1-1	CASLYNMNTEAFF
TRBV28	TRBJ2-7	CASSLRQGASYEQYF
TRBV2	TRBJ1-5	CASRAGTDSNQPQHF
TRBV7-9	TRBJ1-2	CASSFSDQGPTNYGYTF
TRBV7-9	TRBJ2-4	CASSSDRGDKNIQYF
TRBV18	TRBJ1-1	CASSSTGTGVGNTEAFF
TRBV6-5	TRBJ2-1	CASSRQMVSYNEQFF
TRBV5-1	TRBJ1-2	CASSLVPGVDYGYTF
TRBV2	TRBJ1-2	CASSEAPGGVYGYTF
TRBV5-5	TRBJ1-1	CASSSTEGVGAEAFF
TRBV18	TRBJ1-5	CASSGQGGQPQHF
TRBV5-4	TRBJ2-6	CASSAILSSGANVLTF
TRBV7-9	TRBJ2-3	CASSARAGQSTDTQYF
TRBV10-2	TRBJ1-5	CASSVSRLEAQHF
TRBV19	TRBJ1-2	CASSIGQGALANYGYTF
TRBV18	TRBJ1-3	CASSTIQGSSGNTIYF
TRBV19	TRBJ2-1	CASSGLSGGTGYNEQFF
TRBV6-2/TRBV6-3	TRBJ2-1	CASSDSRLIGGGRNEQFF
TRBV10-3	TRBJ1-2	CAIAENYGYTF
TRBV11-2	TRBJ2-1	CASSLEPSEHNEQFF
TRBV2	TRBJ2-3	CASSEIRGRGADTQYF
TRBV18	TRBJ2-1	CASSEVGRLADLGNEQFF
TRBV5-1	TRBJ2-3	CASSPGLAGGPDTQYF
TRBV6-6	TRBJ1-6	CASRGGGNGENSPLHF